This T cell receptor (beta chain) was captured by sequencing in a study of regulatory T cells in long-lasting Graves disease. Time point in this sample: persistent/refractory GD, antithyroid drugs over 5 years with positive TRAb. The authors made the TCR library using RNA they extracted from PBMCs. Patients were from an endocrinology department in Xi'an, China. The V end lost 5 bases, the J end lost 2 bases, and 19 bases lay between the germline ends. The length of the CDR3 is 16 residues. Germline V gene data show CDR1 as DFQATT and CDR2 as SNEGSKA (reference sequence). Building the TCR beta libraries relied on iRepertoire HTBI primers, and CDR3 regions underwent Arm-PCR. TCRdb re-analysed the multiplex PCR reads in MiXCR, keeping a single row per CDR3 protein. This sample carries roughly 500,000 distinct CDR3 sequences, about 20% of them seen once, and the ten largest clones take 7% to 9.5%. This clonotype was counted between two and nine times.

The rearrangement links TRBV20-1 to TRBJ2-4; D is tentatively TRBD1 or TRBD2 (5 bases each). This TCR came from a female donor with Graves disease. Specimen: peripheral blood mononuclear cells (PBMCs), collected when the disease was refractory, from a patient treated with antithyroid drugs. CDR3: CSAQPGTSETKNIQYF. The CDR3 bases are TGCAGTGCTCAACCGGGGACCTCGGAGACCAAAAACATTCAGTACTTC.